The rows below give T cell receptor beta chains drawn from one sample of a study of blood T cell repertoires in COVID-19. Clones were read by immunoSEQ multiplex PCR, and TCRdb kept only the in-frame ones, dropping some. Among approximately 200,000 clones listed, 65% to 85% were seen once. Input material: peripheral blood. Every receptor here comes from an older woman with acute or convalescent COVID-19. Both conserved end residues are part of each CDR3. D genes are given only for firm matches. A clone size is listed for some rows: how often the clone was seen (once, few, many), or a class if it is expanded.

cdr3_nt	cdr3_aa	d_call	v_call	clone_size	j_call
TGTGCCTGGAGTGACAGGGCGGCGGGTGGAAACACCATATATTTT	CAWSDRAAGGNTIYF	.	TRBV30	few	TRBJ1-3
TGTGCCAGCAGCGCCGACTGGTCCGGGGGGACCCAGTACTTC	CASSADWSGGTQYF	.	TRBV5-4	.	TRBJ2-5
TGTGCCAGCAGCTTAGTTCCGACAGGGGGCGAAGAGACCCAGTACTTC	CASSLVPTGGEETQYF	TRBD1	TRBV7-2	.	TRBJ2-5
TGCGCCAGCAGCTTGTACCCCTCCGAGACAGGGGGCTATGGCTACACCTTC	CASSLYPSETGGYGYTF	TRBD1	TRBV5-1	.	TRBJ1-2
TGTGCCAGAAGCTTGGGTAGATCCGGGGAGCTGTTTTTT	CARSLGRSGELFF	.	TRBV5-3	.	TRBJ2-2
TGTGCCAGTAGTATTGACAGTGCAAATTCACCCCTCCACTTT	CASSIDSANSPLHF	.	TRBV19	.	TRBJ1-6
TGTGCCAGTAGGAGGTCGGGATCTTCAGAGACCCAGTACTTC	CASRRSGSSETQYF	.	TRBV19	.	TRBJ2-5
TGCGCCAGCAGCCCTAGCGGGGCAAACACCGGGGAGCTGTTTTTT	CASSPSGANTGELFF	TRBD2	TRBV4-3	.	TRBJ2-2
TGTGCCAGCAGTTACCCGACCGGGGAGCTGTTTTTT	CASSYPTGELFF	.	TRBV6-6	.	TRBJ2-2
TGTGCCAGTAGTTCTGTCGGGGGAAACTATGGCTACACCTTC	CASSSVGGNYGYTF	.	TRBV19	.	TRBJ1-2
TGTGCCAGCATCAAGACAGGGGGGACTGAAGCTTTCTTT	CASIKTGGTEAFF	TRBD1	TRBV12-3/TRBV12-4	once	TRBJ1-1
TGTGCCAGTAGTACCCCCGGGACAGGGAACTATGGCTACACCTTC	CASSTPGTGNYGYTF	TRBD1	TRBV19	.	TRBJ1-2
TGCGCCAGCAGCCAAGTGAGGGCGGGGGTTGGAACTGAAGCTTTCTTT	CASSQVRAGVGTEAFF	.	TRBV4-1	.	TRBJ1-1
TGTGCCAGTAGTATGTCCAGGAGGGAGACCCAGTACTTC	CASSMSRRETQYF	.	TRBV19	.	TRBJ2-5
TGTGCCAGCTCACCACTGACTCTAGGGGACTCTGGAAACACCATATATTTT	CASSPLTLGDSGNTIYF	.	TRBV18	.	TRBJ1-3
TGTGCCAGCAGCTTGGGGGACAGGCGGGTAGCTTTCTTT	CASSLGDRRVAFF	TRBD1	TRBV5-5	.	TRBJ1-1
TGTGCCAGTCGGGACAGGGACTATGGCTACACCTTC	CASRDRDYGYTF	TRBD1	TRBV2	.	TRBJ1-2
TGTGCCAGCAGCCAAGAGACCCGGGTGGCTTTCTTT	CASSQETRVAFF	.	TRBV14	.	TRBJ1-1
TGTGCCAGCAGCCCTCGGGGGGGGAGCTACACCTTC	CASSPRGGSYTF	.	TRBV3-1/TRBV3-2	few	TRBJ1-2
TGCAGTGCTAGTGAGGCAGGGCTGGACACTGAAGCTTTCTTT	CSASEAGLDTEAFF	.	TRBV20-1	.	TRBJ1-1
TGTGCCAGCAGCCAACGACAGGGCTATGGCTACACCTTC	CASSQRQGYGYTF	TRBD1	TRBV28	.	TRBJ1-2
TGTGCCAGCAGTGAAGGCGAAAACAGGGAGATGGATGGCTACACCTTC	CASSEGENREMDGYTF	.	TRBV6-1	.	TRBJ1-2
TGTGCCAGCAGTTTGGGAGCGAACACTGAAGCTTTCTTT	CASSLGANTEAFF	.	TRBV12-3/TRBV12-4	.	TRBJ1-1
TGTGCCAGCAGCTTAGCACAGGGTAACACTGAAGCTTTCTTT	CASSLAQGNTEAFF	.	TRBV11-2	.	TRBJ1-1
TGTGCCAGCAGCTACCTGGGGGGGATCGAGGGCAATGAGCAGTTCTTC	CASSYLGGIEGNEQFF	TRBD2	TRBV5-5	.	TRBJ2-1
TGTGCCAGCAGAGAGACGAGGGTCAAATACTTC	CASRETRVKYF	.	TRBV2	.	TRBJ2-5
TGTGCCTGGGATCCTAAGTCGAGCAATCAGCCCCAGCATTTT	CAWDPKSSNQPQHF	.	TRBV30	.	TRBJ1-5
TGTGCCAGCAGCACCTTGACAGGGCGGAACACTGAAGCTTTCTTT	CASSTLTGRNTEAFF	TRBD1	TRBV5-5	.	TRBJ1-1
TGTGCCAGCAGCCAAGATGAGGCAGGGCCACTCCACACCTTC	CASSQDEAGPLHTF	.	TRBV4-2	.	TRBJ1-2
TGTGCCAGCAGCTTAACCGGCTCTGGGGCCAACGTCCTGACTTTC	CASSLTGSGANVLTF	.	TRBV11-2	.	TRBJ2-6
TGTGCCAGCAGCTTGGGGGAGGGGTGGCCCCAGCATTTT	CASSLGEGWPQHF	.	TRBV5-5	.	TRBJ1-5
TGCGCCACCAAACAGGGGGTTTTGAACACTGAAGCTTTCTTT	CATKQGVLNTEAFF	TRBD1	TRBV4-1	few	TRBJ1-1
TGTGCCAGCAGCTTGTGGGGACAGGGCCCATCTAATGAAAAACTGTTTTTT	CASSLWGQGPSNEKLFF	TRBD1	TRBV5-4	once	TRBJ1-4
TGTGCCAGCTCAAGCCAGGGATTCTCCTACGAGCAGTACTTC	CASSSQGFSYEQYF	.	TRBV18	once	TRBJ2-7
TGCGCCAGCAGCCCGCAGGGTCGAGAGACCCAGTACTTC	CASSPQGRETQYF	.	TRBV5-1	.	TRBJ2-5
TGTGCTAGTGCTAGGGGGAGCAATCAGCCCCAGCATTTT	CASARGSNQPQHF	.	TRBV12-5	.	TRBJ1-5
TGTGCCAGCAGTGACCACGGGACAACAGATACGCAGTATTTT	CASSDHGTTDTQYF	.	TRBV2	.	TRBJ2-3
TGTGCCAGCAGCTTAGGACAAAGCTCTGGAAACACCATATATTTT	CASSLGQSSGNTIYF	.	TRBV5-6	.	TRBJ1-3
TGTGCCAGCAGTGAACGCACCGGGGAGCTGTTTTTT	CASSERTGELFF	.	TRBV25-1	.	TRBJ2-2
TGTGCCAGCAGTTCATCCGAGGCAGCAAGCACAGATACGCAGTATTTT	CASSSSEAASTDTQYF	.	TRBV7-9	.	TRBJ2-3
TGTGCCAGCAGTCCCCCCCCGGGGGGAAGGAATGAAGCTTTCTTT	CASSPPPGGRNEAFF	.	TRBV28	.	TRBJ1-1